The 24 T cell receptor beta chains given below trace back to one sample, sequenced in a study of blood T cell repertoires in COVID-19. Measured with immunoSEQ multiplex PCR; TCRdb has only the in-frame clones, and not every one. The table shows fewer than 200,000 clones, with roughly 79% occurring only once. The specimen was peripheral blood. The receptor set was obtained from a woman aged 40-49 years with COVID-19, enrolled during active disease.

Notes on this clone: Other DNA variants within this sample encode the same CDR3. The CDR3 region has the DNA TGTGCCAGCAGTTACTCAGGGGCTCAGCCCCAGCATTTT. Translation gives CASSYSGAQPQHF. The genes are TRBV6-5 and TRBJ1-5, with D perhaps matching TRBD1 (5 bases). Trimming took off 0 bases at V and 6 bases at J, with 6 bases between the two ends. The CDR3 is 13 residues long. The germline gives CDR1 MNHEY, CDR2 SVGAGI.

This rearrangement joins TRBV13 to TRBJ2-3, with TRBD2 identical over 7 bases. The length of the CDR3 is 15 residues. Trimming removed 3 bases from V and 3 bases from J; junction bases left unmatched: 6. Per germline, CDR1 PRHDT and CDR2 FYEKMQ (reference sequence). The CDR3 loop is CASSFAGVGTDTQYF. In nucleotides, the CDR3 is TGTGCCAGCAGCTTTGCGGGGGTGGGAACAGATACGCAGTATTTT.

This rearrangement joins TRBV29-1 to TRBJ2-1; TRBD2 aligns across 8 bases. Trimming took 6 bases from V and 3 from J; bases not matched to a gene: 7. Germline CDR1 SQVTM, CDR2 ANQGSEA. The CDR3 is made up of 14 amino acids. Here the CDR3 DNA reads TGCAGCGTGGTTAGCGGGACCCGCTACAATGAGCAGTTCTTC. Its translation is CSVVSGTRYNEQFF.

This chain links TRBV7-3 with TRBJ2-1; 9 nucleotides agree with TRBD1. This CDR3 contains 15 residues. The germline gives CDR1 SGHTA, CDR2 FQGTGA. V gave up 0 bases and J gave up 4 bases; unmatched junction bases: 1. In DNA form, the CDR3 reads TGTGCCAGCAGCTTAACCGGGACAGGGTACAATGAGCAGTTCTTC. Translating gives CASSLTGTGYNEQFF.

This chain uses TRBV30 with TRBJ1-1; the D gene is possibly TRBD1 (5 bases). CDR3 length equals 12 residues. V dropped 5 bases and J dropped 5 bases, with 12 bases sitting between them. CDR1 and CDR2 from the germline V gene are GTSNPN and SVGIG (reference sequence). Written as DNA, the CDR3 is TGTGCCTGGGGCAGGGCGGGAACTGAAGCTTTCTTT. Translation: CAWGRAGTEAFF.

The chain is built from TRBV4-2 and TRBJ2-5, with TRBD2 matching over 10 bases. There are 16 residues in the CDR3. Germline CDR1 LGHNA, CDR2 YNFKEQ. J gave up 5 bases and V 1 base, and 7 bases lay outside the gene matches. CDR3 loop: CASSQVSSGGGETQYF. The CDR3 nucleotides are TGTGCCAGCAGCCAAGTTTCTAGCGGGGGAGGTGAGACCCAGTACTTC.

The chain has TRBV7-3 and TRBJ2-2, with D maybe TRBD1 (5 bases). Germline V gene data show CDR1 as SGHTA and CDR2 as FQGTGA. V was shortened by 5 bases and J by 3 bases, with 19 bases between the two germline ends. This CDR3 has 17 residues. CDR3 in DNA: TGTGCCAGCAGCGATCCGGCGACAGCCACTTACACCGGGGAGCTGTTTTTT. It specifies CASSDPATATYTGELFF.

The chain has TRBV5-6 and TRBJ2-3; D is ambiguous. The CDR3 loop spans 18 amino acids. V gave up 0 bases and J gave up 5 bases, with 22 bases separating them. Germline CDR1 and CDR2: SGHDT and YYEEEE. The CDR3 coding sequence is TGTGCCAGCAGCTTGGGTGTTCGTCGGGTCCCGGTCGGAGATACGCAGTATTTT. This encodes CASSLGVRRVPVGDTQYF. Variable domain in full (rest from reference TRBV5-6 and TRBJ2-3): DAGVTQSPTHLIKTRGQQVTLRCSPKSGHDTVSWYQQALGQGPQFIFQYYEEEERQRGNFPDRFSGHQFPNYSSELNVNALLLGDSALYLCASSLGVRRVPVGDTQYFGPGTRLTVL.

The table lists this clone with a count of one. The V call is TRBV30, the J call TRBJ1-1, with D perhaps TRBD1 (6 bases). Germline V gene data show CDR1 as GTSNPN and CDR2 as SVGIG (reference sequence). The V end was cut by 5 bases, the J end by 5 bases, with 9 bases between. This CDR3 comprises 11 residues. This CDR3 is CAWAGVTEAFF. CDR3 nucleotide sequence: TGTGCCTGGGCAGGGGTTACTGAAGCTTTCTTT.

The chain links TRBV25-1 to TRBJ2-7; 7 bases agree with TRBD1. Germline values: CDR1 MGHDK, CDR2 SYGVNS. This CDR3 is 13 amino acids long. Germline trimming cut 4 bases from V and 4 bases from J; bases unmatched to any gene: 4. The CDR3 spells CASSAPGQYEQYV. The CDR3 nucleotides are TGTGCCAGCAGTGCGCCGGGACAGTACGAGCAGTACGTC.

This clone was observed a single time. CDR3 loop: CASSITSTGGTYYGYTF. The CDR3, as DNA: TGTGCCAGTAGTATAACCTCGACAGGGGGCACCTACTATGGCTACACCTTC. V gene TRBV19 combines with J gene TRBJ1-2, with 10 positions matching TRBD1. V lost 2 bases to trimming and J lost 3 bases; unmatched junction nucleotides: 9. Germline V gene lookup returns CDR1 LNHDA and CDR2 SQIVND (reference sequence). This CDR3 has 17 residues.

This clone has just one count. The chain joins TRBV5-6 to TRBJ1-2, with D possibly matching TRBD1 (5 bases). The CDR3 is 13 amino acids. V was trimmed by 5 bases and J by 4 bases, leaving 12 bases between them. Germline CDR1 reads SGHDT; CDR2 reads YYEEEE. Written as DNA, the CDR3 is TGTGCCAGCAGTAGACAGCCATCCTATGGCTACACCTTC. It codes for CASSRQPSYGYTF.

V gene TRBV6-5 combines with J gene TRBJ1-2; perhaps TRBD1 as D (5 bases). The CDR3 is made up of 15 amino acids. V shed 2 bases and J shed 9 bases, with 19 bases lying between them. Germline values: CDR1 MNHEY, CDR2 SVGAGI. Here the CDR3 reads CASSYDPGQGGSYTF. CDR3 sequence (DNA): TGTGCCAGCAGTTACGACCCGGGGCAGGGAGGAAGCTACACCTTC.

The chain links TRBV6-4 to TRBJ2-2, with a possible D match to TRBD1 (7 bases). The V gene's germline CDR1 is MRHNA and CDR2 SNTAGT. The length of the CDR3 is 16 residues. Trimming cost V 5 bases and J 0 bases, with 13 bases left between them. The CDR3 reads CASSPRGTANTGELFF. In DNA, the CDR3 is TGTGCCAGCAGTCCTCGGGGGACAGCGAACACCGGGGAGCTGTTTTTT.

This chain links TRBV29-1 with TRBJ2-5; a possible D gene is TRBD2 (6 bases). The germline gives CDR1 SQVTM, CDR2 ANQGSEA. The CDR3 is made up of 11 amino acids. V lost 8 bases to trimming and J lost 5 bases, with 12 bases between them. The CDR3 bases are TGCAGCTTCCTGGAGGGGGAGACCCAGTACTTC. Amino acids: CSFLEGETQYF.

The rearrangement uses TRBV12-3 or TRBV12-4 and TRBJ2-5, with 8 bases matching TRBD1. V gave up 4 bases and J gave up 4 bases; unmatched junction bases: 2. The CDR3 has 13 residues. The CDR3 bases are TGTGCCAGCAGTTATGGACAGGGAGAGACCCAGTACTTC. Amino acid sequence: CASSYGQGETQYF.

The rearrangement links TRBV19 to TRBJ1-5; perhaps TRBD1 as D (6 bases). CDR3 length: 15 residues. Germline CDR1 is LNHDA and CDR2 is SQIVND (reference sequence). V gave up 4 bases and J gave up 5 bases, with 15 bases separating them. CDR3 sequence reads: CASSSSWRTDQPQHF. The CDR3 DNA reads TGTGCCAGTAGTAGCTCTTGGAGGACAGATCAGCCCCAGCATTTT.

This clone was observed a handful of times. This chain joins TRBV18 and TRBJ1-2; D unresolved. The CDR3 is made up of 15 amino acids. V shed 6 bases and J shed 7 bases, with 21 bases lying between them. CDR1 is KGHSH, CDR2 LQKENI, per germline. The CDR3 here is CASSRALTEEAGYTF. The CDR3 bases are TGTGCCAGCTCTCGGGCCCTTACAGAGGAGGCTGGCTACACCTTC.

The J gene is TRBJ2-7, the V gene TRBV27; D is possibly TRBD2 (5 bases). Trimming took 6 bases from V and 3 from J, leaving 18 bases between them. The CDR3 runs 15 residues. CDR1 is MNHEY and CDR2 is SMNVEV in the germline V gene (reference sequence). The CDR3 loop reads CASSLRAASSYEQYF. CDR3 nucleotide sequence: TGTGCCAGCAGCCTGAGGGCCGCTAGCAGCTACGAGCAGTACTTC.

This chain uses TRBV30 with TRBJ2-7, with 8 bases identical to TRBD2. CDR3 length: 13 residues. Germline values: CDR1 GTSNPN, CDR2 SVGIG (reference sequence). The J segment lost 3 bases and the V segment lost 5 bases, leaving 6 bases of the junction unmatched. CDR3 region: CAWSLAGIYEQYV. CDR3 sequence (DNA): TGTGCCTGGTCCTTAGCGGGGATCTACGAGCAGTACGTC.

The chain is built from TRBV7-2 and TRBJ1-5, with 10 positions matching TRBD1. The CDR3 covers 17 residues. The junction had 10 bases not matched to a gene; V was cut back by 1 base and J by 7 bases. Looked up from germline, CDR1 is SGHTA and CDR2 is FQGNSA. The chain's CDR3 is CASSLGDRGRIKQPQHF. The DNA for the CDR3 is TGTGCCAGCAGCTTAGGGGACAGGGGTAGAATAAAACAGCCCCAGCATTTT.

The V gene is TRBV9, the J gene TRBJ2-3; maybe TRBD2 (6 bases). V shed 3 bases and J shed 4 bases, with 9 bases lying between them. This CDR3 has 13 residues. Germline V CDR1 and CDR2: SGDLS, YYNGEE. CDR3 amino acids: CASSAPSADTQYF. Written as DNA, the CDR3 is TGTGCCAGCAGCGCCCCTAGCGCAGATACGCAGTATTTT. The full variable domain, its missing parts supplied by reference TRBV9 and TRBJ2-3, is DSGVTQTPKHLITATGQRVTLRCSPRSGDLSVYWYQQSLDQGLQFLIQYYNGEERAKGNILERFSAQQFPDLHSELNLSSLELGDSALYFCASSAPSADTQYFGPGTRLTVL.

The chain couples TRBV18 to TRBJ2-2; no reliable D call. Germline V gene lookup returns CDR1 KGHSH and CDR2 LQKENI. The ends were cut back, 3 bases at V and 0 bases at J, with 8 bases in the middle. The CDR3 extends over 15 amino acids. In nucleotides, the CDR3 is TGTGCCAGCTCACCTCTTGAGGCGAACACCGGGGAGCTGTTTTTT. Amino acids: CASSPLEANTGELFF. Supplemented by reference TRBV18 and TRBJ2-2, the full variable domain reads NAGVMQNPRHLVRRRGQEARLRCSPMKGHSHVYWYRQLPEEGLKFMVYLQKENIIDESGMPKERFSAEFPKEGPSILRIQQVVRGDSAAYFCASSPLEANTGELFFGEGSRLTVL.

This rearrangement joins TRBV7-9 to TRBJ1-4; the D is unclear. Trimming stripped 5 bases from V and 8 bases from J, with 12 bases between. Germline assignment: CDR1 SEHNR and CDR2 FQNEAQ (reference sequence). The CDR3 runs 13 residues. The DNA for the CDR3 is TGTGCCAGCAGCCAAGCGGTAGGGGAAAAACTGTTTTTT. Amino acids: CASSQAVGEKLFF.